This TCR beta chain was found in a study of T cell responses to AZD1222 COVID-19 vaccine. Remarks on this clone: Antigen specificity is unknown. At one boundary the junction diverges from the germline segment, which might be a read error.

CDR1 is LNHDA, CDR2 SQIVND, per germline (reference sequence). The CDR3 consists of 13 residues. General study findings and limits: There were mostly white British donors and more females than males, and clonal diversity was possibly underestimated. Unmutated variant regions are reportedly targeted by nearly half of spike-specific TCRs. Across the whole spike, CD4 TCRs peaked at regions 160-218 and 743-854. No day 14 peak samples; only post-peak repertoires were characterized.

Sequencing used immunoSEQ multiplex PCR; TCRdb keeps in-frame clones, though not all of them. Among approximately 200,000 clones listed, 90% to 95% were seen once. The chain links TRBV19 to TRBJ1-1; no clear D gene. The input for sequencing was peripheral blood, taken on day 0 of AZD1222 vaccination. This TCR derives from an adult in good health. This chain's CDR3 is CASSFLGNTESFF. CDR3 in DNA: TGTGCCAGTAGTTTCCTGGGGAACACTGAATCTTTCTTT.